The 21 T cell receptor beta chains presented below share a single source sample, sequenced in a study of blood T cell repertoires in COVID-19. Assay used: immunoSEQ multiplex PCR; TCRdb lists only in-frame clones, some missing. The data hold over 300,000 clones, with over 75% observed a single time. The material sequenced was PBMCs or T cells enriched from blood (not recorded which). These receptors were obtained from a woman between 18 and 29 years old who had recovered from COVID-19.

The chain carries TRBV11-3 and TRBJ1-1; 9 bases align to TRBD1. Germline V CDR1 and CDR2: SGHNT, YENEEA. The CDR3 runs 15 residues. Unmatched junction bases numbered 8, after V lost 1 base and J lost 8 bases. The CDR3 loop reads CASSLGDRDLGEAFF. The CDR3 DNA reads as TGTGCCAGCAGCTTAGGGGACAGGGATCTGGGGGAAGCTTTCTTT. Based on the CDR3 plus reference TRBV11-3 and TRBJ1-1, the full variable domain is EAGVVQSPRYKIIEKKQPVAFWCNPISGHNTLYWYLQNLGQGPELLIRYENEEAVDDSQLPKDRFSAERLKGVDSTLKIQPAELGDSAVYLCASSLGDRDLGEAFFGQGTRLTVV.

The rearrangement links TRBV7-9 to TRBJ1-2; perhaps TRBD1 as D (5 bases). Trimming took 2 bases from V and 7 from J, leaving 23 bases between them. CDR3 length equals 17 residues. Germline-derived CDR1 and CDR2 are SEHNR and FQNEAQ (reference sequence). In nucleotides, the CDR3 is TGTGCCAGCAGCTTATCATCTCTCAGTGCTGGTAGGGGTGGCTACACCTTC. Its protein product is CASSLSSLSAGRGGYTF.

The rearrangement links TRBV3-1 (or the pseudogene TRBV3-2) to TRBJ1-2; 8 bases agree with TRBD1. The CDR3 contains 17 residues. The V gene's germline CDR1 is LGHDT and CDR2 YNNKEL (reference sequence). With 0 bases clipped from V and 4 bases from J, the junction kept 10 bases outside the gene matches. The CDR3 here is CASSQEGGRDRPYGYTF. The CDR3, as DNA: TGTGCCAGCAGCCAAGAAGGTGGGAGGGACAGGCCCTATGGCTACACCTTC.

The count of this clone is one. The chain has TRBV5-4 and TRBJ2-2; D not certain. In germline, CDR1 is SGHNT, CDR2 YYREEE (reference sequence). Deletions cut 0 bases from V and 0 bases from J, with 12 bases between. The CDR3 runs 17 residues. The CDR3 region is CASSLASSGANTGELFF. CDR3 DNA sequence: TGTGCCAGCAGCTTGGCCTCATCAGGTGCGAACACCGGGGAGCTGTTTTTT.

The genes are TRBV11-2 and TRBJ1-1; D gene uncertain. Germline loops: CDR1 SGHAT, CDR2 FQNNGV. CDR3 length: 14 amino acids. The V end was cut by 0 bases, the J end by 0 bases, with 5 bases between. CDR3 nucleotides: TGTGCCAGCAGCTTAGACTTCTTGAACACTGAAGCTTTCTTT. This gives the protein CASSLDFLNTEAFF. Filled out from reference TRBV11-2 and TRBJ1-1, the complete variable domain reads EAGVAQSPRYKIIEKRQSVAFWCNPISGHATLYWYQQILGQGPKLLIQFQNNGVVDDSQLPKDRFSAERLKGVDSTLKIQPAKLEDSAVYLCASSLDFLNTEAFFGQGTRLTVV.

The chain employs TRBV2 and TRBJ1-5; 7 nucleotides align to TRBD1. The CDR3 runs to 14 residues. Germline V CDR1 and CDR2: SNHLY, FYNNEI. The ends lost 3 bases at V and 7 bases at J; junction bases unmatched: 6. CDR3 DNA sequence: TGTGCCAGCAGTGACCAGACAGGGTTCCAGCCCCAGCATTTT. Translated, it gives CASSDQTGFQPQHF.

The chain combines TRBV3-1 (or the pseudogene TRBV3-2) with TRBJ2-7; the match to TRBD1 covers 11 bases. With V trimmed by 2 bases and J by 4 bases, 10 bases remained unmatched. The germline gives CDR1 LGHDT, CDR2 YNNKEL (reference sequence). The CDR3 spans 17 residues. The CDR3 sequence: CASSQTPRTGGRYEQYF. CDR3 DNA sequence: TGTGCCAGCAGCCAAACCCCCAGGACAGGGGGCAGATACGAGCAGTACTTC.

The chain links TRBV5-4 to TRBJ1-2, with D possibly TRBD1 on 6 matching bases. This CDR3 is built from 13 residues. V was trimmed by 2 bases and J by 6 bases, leaving 11 bases between them. Looked up from germline, CDR1 is SGHNT and CDR2 is YYREEE (reference sequence). CDR3 region: CASSLDRDNGYTF. The CDR3 DNA follows: TGTGCCAGCAGCTTAGACCGGGACAATGGCTACACCTTC.

V is TRBV28 and J is TRBJ2-3, with 7 bases matching TRBD2. Germline loops: CDR1 MDHEN, CDR2 SYDVKM. The J segment lost 6 bases and the V segment lost 5 bases, leaving 11 bases of the junction unmatched. The CDR3 spans 15 residues. CDR3 DNA sequence: TGTGCCAGCAGTCTAGCGGTCGTGGGGCGTGATACGCAGTATTTT. Translation gives CASSLAVVGRDTQYF.

V is TRBV29-1 and J is TRBJ1-5; possible D gene TRBD1, 6 bases. Germline CDR1 is SQVTM and CDR2 is ANQGSEA. This CDR3 has 13 residues. V lost 6 bases to trimming and J lost 1 base, with 10 bases between them. CDR3 in DNA: TGCAGCGTCCTCACAGGGAGCAATCAGCCCCAGCATTTT. This gives the protein CSVLTGSNQPQHF.

The chain joins TRBV4-2 to TRBJ2-3; 8 nucleotides match TRBD2. The trim removed 0 bases at V and 3 bases at J, leaving 8 bases unmatched. The CDR3 loop spans 17 amino acids. Germline V gives CDR1 LGHNA, CDR2 YNFKEQ. CDR3 DNA: TGTGCCAGCAGCCAAGAGGAGCTGGCGGGGGGAACAGATACGCAGTATTTT. Residues: CASSQEELAGGTDTQYF.

The gene calls are TRBV10-1 and TRBJ1-1, with D hard to call. The germline V and J ends were trimmed by 3 bases and 1 base, with 3 bases remaining between them. From germline, CDR1 is WNHNN and CDR2 SYGVQD (reference sequence). The length of the CDR3 is 12 residues. The CDR3 loop is CASSEQNTEAFF. CDR3 bases: TGCGCCAGCAGTGAACAGAACACTGAAGCTTTCTTT.

The sample holds one count of this clone. The chain couples TRBV4-1 to TRBJ2-7; TRBD2 agrees at 8 bases. The CDR3 is made up of 18 amino acids. The V gene's germline CDR1 is MGHRA and CDR2 YSYEKL. The J segment lost 3 bases and the V segment lost 1 base, leaving 14 bases of the junction unmatched. CDR3: CASSQALDPGLGNYEQYF. DNA for the CDR3: TGCGCCAGCAGCCAAGCCCTAGACCCGGGACTAGGAAACTACGAGCAGTACTTC.

The V gene is TRBV5-4, the J gene TRBJ2-1; D might be TRBD2 (5 bases). The CDR3 length is 13 residues. Trimming pared 0 bases from V and 6 bases from J, leaving 7 bases between. Looked up from germline, CDR1 is SGHNT and CDR2 is YYREEE (reference sequence). CDR3 DNA sequence: TGTGCCAGCAGCTTGGTAGGGAGCAATGAGCAGTTCTTC. This sequence encodes CASSLVGSNEQFF. Filled out from reference TRBV5-4 and TRBJ2-1, the complete variable domain reads ETGVTQSPTHLIKTRGQQVTLRCSSQSGHNTVSWYQQALGQGPQFIFQYYREEENGRGNFPPRFSGLQFPNYSSELNVNALELDDSALYLCASSLVGSNEQFFGPGTRLTVL.

Ten or more counts support this clone. This rearrangement joins TRBV7-9 to TRBJ1-5, with 11 nucleotides matching TRBD1. The germline gives CDR1 SEHNR, CDR2 FQNEAQ (reference sequence). After removal of 6 bases from V and 3 bases from J, the junction contained 7 bases not matched to a gene. The length of the CDR3 is 16 residues. DNA for the CDR3: TGTGCCAGCAGTTCCGGGACAGGGGGAACCAATCAGCCCCAGCATTTT. Translation gives CASSSGTGGTNQPQHF. Based on the CDR3 plus reference TRBV7-9 and TRBJ1-5, the full variable domain is DTGVSQNPRHKITKRGQNVTFRCDPISEHNRLYWYRQTLGQGPEFLTYFQNEAQLEKSRLLSDRFSAERPKGSFSTLEIQRTEQGDSAMYLCASSSGTGGTNQPQHFGDGTRLSIL.

The chain combines TRBV16 with TRBJ1-2; D call uncertain. This CDR3 region has 14 residues. The V end was cut by 1 base, the J end by 2 bases, with 8 bases between. The V gene's germline CDR1 is KGHSY and CDR2 FQNENV. The CDR3 loop reads CASSQFEVNYGYTF. The CDR3 nucleotides read TGTGCCAGCAGCCAATTTGAGGTAAACTATGGCTACACCTTC.

This rearrangement joins TRBV7-9 to TRBJ1-1, with 7 nucleotides matching TRBD1. This CDR3 is 18 amino acids long. The ends lost 1 base at V and 1 base at J; junction bases unmatched: 12. The germline CDR1 and CDR2 sequences are SEHNR and FQNEAQ (reference sequence). The chain's CDR3 is CASSLVLRGKSGNTEAFF. The CDR3 DNA follows: TGTGCCAGCAGCTTAGTCCTCAGGGGGAAGTCTGGGAACACTGAAGCTTTCTTT. The variable domain in full, completed from reference TRBV7-9 and TRBJ1-1, reads DTGVSQNPRHKITKRGQNVTFRCDPISEHNRLYWYRQTLGQGPEFLTYFQNEAQLEKSRLLSDRFSAERPKGSFSTLEIQRTEQGDSAMYLCASSLVLRGKSGNTEAFFGQGTRLTVV.

The rearrangement joins TRBV5-4 to TRBJ2-7; the match to TRBD2 covers 7 bases. The CDR3 totals 15 residues. With V trimmed by 0 bases and J by 4 bases, 7 bases remained unmatched. From germline, CDR1 is SGHNT and CDR2 YYREEE (reference sequence). CDR3: CASSLGAGDGYEQYF. The CDR3 nucleotides read TGTGCCAGCAGCTTGGGCGCGGGAGATGGGTACGAGCAGTACTTC.

The chain recombines TRBV20-1 with TRBJ1-2, with a tentative D call TRBD1 (6 bases). Germline CDR1 DFQATT, CDR2 SNEGSKA (reference sequence). Trimming removed 3 bases from V and 2 bases from J, with 13 bases in between. CDR3 length: 14 amino acids. The CDR3 nucleotides read TGCAGTGCTAGTCCCTCCACAGGGAACTATGGCTACACCTTC. It translates to CSASPSTGNYGYTF.

This clone was seen a few times. This chain uses TRBV27 with TRBJ1-2; the match to TRBD1 covers 9 bases. Germline CDR1 is MNHEY and CDR2 is SMNVEV (reference sequence). V lost 6 bases, J lost 14 bases, and 10 bases stayed unmatched. The CDR3 loop spans 12 amino acids. The CDR3 reads CASRGDRVGETF. The CDR3 coding sequence is TGTGCCAGCAGGGGGGACAGGGTTGGTGAGACCTTC.

J is TRBJ1-2 and V is TRBV28; 7 bases match TRBD1. CDR1 is MDHEN, CDR2 SYDVKM, per germline. The CDR3 runs to 18 residues. V lost 4 bases and J lost 6; bases outside the gene matches: 20. CDR3 nucleotides: TGTGCCAGCAGTTCCCCCCCCACTCTAGGGGGCTCTAGGGATGGCTACACCTTC. It specifies CASSSPPTLGGSRDGYTF.